These 11 T cell receptor beta chains originate from one sample sequenced in a study of T cells in localized non-small cell lung cancer. The method was immunoSEQ multiplex PCR; TCRdb's version includes in-frame clones alone and lacks a portion of them. The data contain 20,000 to 30,000 clones, about 91% of them singletons. This sample comprised peripheral blood mononuclear cells, obtained before any cancer treatment. These receptors all stem from a woman aged 35-70 years with stage III lung adenocarcinoma.

Note on this clone: The junction departs from germline at one end; a sequencing error may be responsible. V usage is TRBV30 and J usage is TRBJ2-2; D is uncertain. There are 12 residues in the CDR3. Germline V gives CDR1 GTSNPN, CDR2 SVGIG (reference sequence). The CDR3 is CAWVSGTRELFF. CDR3 nucleotide sequence: TGTGCCTGGGTTTCCGGCACCCGGGAGCTGTTTTTT.

Turning to this clone: Other DNA sequences in this sample translate to the same CDR3. This rearrangement joins TRBV9 to TRBJ1-3; D is uncertain. The CDR3 is made up of 13 amino acids. Trimming cost V 0 bases and J 3 bases, with 4 bases left between them. Germline CDR1 is SGDLS and CDR2 is YYNGEE. The CDR3 coding sequence is TGTGCCAGCAGCGTAGAGGGTGGAAACACCATATATTTT. Its translation is CASSVEGGNTIYF.

The V and J genes are TRBV27 and TRBJ2-7; D ambiguous. CDR1 MNHEY and CDR2 SMNVEV come from the germline V gene (reference sequence). CDR3 length equals 15 residues. Trimming took 6 bases from V and 0 from J, leaving 15 bases between them. As DNA, the CDR3 is TGTGCCAGCAGGGGTGGTAGAAGGAGCTCCTACGAGCAGTACTTC. This gives the protein CASRGGRRSSYEQYF.

DNA of the CDR3: TGTGCCAGTTCTTACAGCGCGTATAGCAATCAGCCCCAGCATTTT. Translating gives CASSYSAYSNQPQHF. The chain combines TRBV19 with TRBJ1-5, with D unclear. CDR1 is LNHDA and CDR2 is SQIVND in the germline V gene (reference sequence). Between the trimmed V and J ends, which lost 8 bases and 0 bases, there was a span of 14 bases. The CDR3 has 15 residues.

The V and J genes are TRBV14 and TRBJ2-1; maybe TRBD2 (6 bases). V lost 4 bases, J lost 8 bases, and 27 bases lay in between. Germline loops: CDR1 SGHDN, CDR2 FVKESK. The length of the CDR3 is 18 residues. The CDR3 nucleotides are TGTGCCAGCAGCCTCGGGAGTCCGGGAGATGAGGGTTTACATGAGCAGTTCTTC. It yields the protein CASSLGSPGDEGLHEQFF.

The rearrangement links TRBV20-1 to TRBJ2-5; tentative D call: TRBD1 (6 bases). V was trimmed by 5 bases and J by 7 bases, leaving 11 bases between them. The germline gives CDR1 DFQATT, CDR2 SNEGSKA (reference sequence). CDR3 size: 11 residues. As DNA, the CDR3 is TGCAGTGCTGAATTAGGGGGGACCCAGTACTTC. Its translation is CSAELGGTQYF.

The gene calls are TRBV14 and TRBJ1-2; D might be TRBD1 (5 bases). Germline V gives CDR1 SGHDN, CDR2 FVKESK. The CDR3 totals 13 residues. Trimming removed 5 bases from V and 6 bases from J, with 13 bases in between. The CDR3 DNA follows: TGTGCCAGCAGCTTGGGGATGGGGGATGGCTACACCTTC. It codes for CASSLGMGDGYTF.

The J gene is TRBJ2-7, the V gene TRBV7-8, with D possibly matching TRBD1 (5 bases). The germline V gene has CDR1 SGHVS and CDR2 FQNEAQ. This CDR3 comprises 15 residues. V lost 0 bases and J 0 bases, leaving 9 bases between the germline ends. CDR3 coding DNA: TGTGCCAGCAGCTTAGCAGGGGCCAGCTCCTACGAGCAGTACTTC. Translating it yields CASSLAGASSYEQYF.

The rearrangement uses TRBV7-3 and TRBJ2-7; D call uncertain. The V end lost 2 bases, the J end lost 7 bases, and 12 bases lay between the germline ends. CDR1 is SGHTA and CDR2 is FQGTGA in the germline V gene. CDR3 length: 13 residues. CDR3 sequence reads: CASSLEAWREQYF. The CDR3 region has the DNA TGTGCCAGCAGCTTAGAGGCCTGGCGGGAGCAGTACTTC.

The table lists this clone with a count of one. The V and J genes are TRBV5-4 and TRBJ1-2, with 7 bases matching TRBD1. V shed 3 bases, J shed 4 bases, and the junction held 6 bases outside the gene matches. The CDR3 spans 14 residues. Germline V CDR1 and CDR2: SGHNT, YYREEE (reference sequence). The CDR3 reads CASSSYRGPYGYTF. CDR3 in DNA: TGTGCCAGCAGCTCCTACAGGGGTCCCTATGGCTACACCTTC.

The rearrangement links TRBV11-2 to TRBJ1-1; TRBD1 matches 8 bases. This CDR3 has 15 amino acids. V lost 5 bases to trimming and J lost 1 base; unmatched junction nucleotides: 6. Germline CDR1 reads SGHAT; CDR2 reads FQNNGV. The CDR3 DNA sequence: TGTGCCAGCAGCGGTTTTGACAGGGGGAACACTGAAGCTTTCTTT. Translating gives CASSGFDRGNTEAFF.